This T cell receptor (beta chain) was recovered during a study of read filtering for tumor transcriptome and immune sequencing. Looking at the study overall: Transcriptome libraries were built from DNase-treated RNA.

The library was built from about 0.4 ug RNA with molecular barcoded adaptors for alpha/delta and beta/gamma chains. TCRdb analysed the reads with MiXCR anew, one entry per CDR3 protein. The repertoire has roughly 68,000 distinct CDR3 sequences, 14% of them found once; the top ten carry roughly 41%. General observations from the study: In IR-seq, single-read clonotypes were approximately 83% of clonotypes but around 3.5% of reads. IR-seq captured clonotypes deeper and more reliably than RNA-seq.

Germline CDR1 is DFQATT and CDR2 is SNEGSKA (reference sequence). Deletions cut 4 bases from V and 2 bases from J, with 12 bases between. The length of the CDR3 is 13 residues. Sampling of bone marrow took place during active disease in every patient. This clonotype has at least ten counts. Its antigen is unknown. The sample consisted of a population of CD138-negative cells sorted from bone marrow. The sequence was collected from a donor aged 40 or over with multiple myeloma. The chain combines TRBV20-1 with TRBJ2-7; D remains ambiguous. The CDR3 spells CSATSRATYEQYF. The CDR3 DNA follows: TGCAGTGCTACTTCACGGGCGACCTACGAGCAGTACTTC.